Presented here are 20 T cell receptor beta chains from one specimen sequenced in a study of cytomegalovirus exposure and HLA in healthy donors (dated by TCRdb to about 2017). Library creation used the immunoSEQ multiplex PCR assay. The multiplex PCR relied on a mix of 60 forward primers for TCR Vbeta segments and 13 reverse primers for TCR Jbeta segments. TCRdb mirrors the immuneACCESS table, restricted to in-frame sequences. Some clones are absent from its copies; in checked studies, under half trace to an unresolved V gene, and the reason for the others is unknown. The table for this sample shows 95,000 to 150,000 clones. Under 3.5% of the sample goes to the ten largest clones. Sequenced input: PBMCs. These receptors all come from a man aged 25-40 years in good health and CMV-seronegative.

The chain employs TRBV27 and TRBJ2-1; D perhaps matches TRBD2 (6 bases). V was pared by 1 base and J by 4 bases, with 11 bases between. The germline V gene has CDR1 MNHEY and CDR2 SMNVEV (reference sequence). The CDR3 runs 15 residues. The CDR3 reads CASSLWRGPYNEQFF. The CDR3 DNA reads as TGTGCCAGCAGTTTATGGAGGGGACCGTACAATGAGCAGTTCTTC.

The chain carries TRBV4-2 and TRBJ2-1; 9 nucleotides match TRBD2. The CDR3 has 16 amino acids. J was trimmed by 7 bases and V by 4 bases; bases with no gene match: 11. CDR1 and CDR2 (germline): LGHNA, YNFKEQ. The CDR3 protein is CASSPLSGGRGNEQFF. The CDR3 DNA reads TGTGCCAGCAGCCCGCTCTCGGGCGGGAGGGGGAATGAGCAGTTCTTC.

The chain joins TRBV7-9 to TRBJ2-5; 7 bases are shared with TRBD2. The J call may be incorrect, as the DNA end agrees better with TRBJ2-7. This CDR3 comprises 14 residues. Germline V lookup: CDR1 SEHNR, CDR2 FQNEAQ (reference sequence). This CDR3 reads CASSQVRESGEQYF. The CDR3 nucleotides are TGTGCCAGCAGCCAGGTGCGGGAGTCGGGCGAGCAGTACTTC.

CDR3 bases: TGTGCCAGCAGCCCCGCGGGGGGGGAGACCCAGTACTTC. Amino acid sequence: CASSPAGGETQYF. V and J are TRBV9 and TRBJ2-5; 9 bases are shared with TRBD2. Per the germline V gene, CDR1 is SGDLS and CDR2 is YYNGEE. With V trimmed by 4 bases and J by 5 bases, 3 bases remained unmatched. CDR3 size: 13 residues.

V is TRBV29-1 and J is TRBJ2-3, with TRBD2 matching 9 bases. CDR1 is SQVTM, CDR2 ANQGSEA, per germline. The CDR3 spans 13 residues. J lost 5 bases, V lost 5 bases, and 5 bases had no gene match. CDR3 DNA: TGCAGCGTTCTAGCGGGATCACGAGATACGCAGTATTTT. It encodes CSVLAGSRDTQYF.

The chain joins TRBV5-6 to TRBJ2-3, with D perhaps TRBD2 (5 bases). Germline V gene sequence: CDR1 SGHDT, CDR2 YYEEEE. Trimming removed 4 bases from V and 2 bases from J, with 17 bases in between. CDR3 length equals 16 residues. CDR3 region: CASSPTGRTDTDTQYF. The CDR3, as DNA: TGTGCCAGCAGCCCTACGGGTAGGACTGACACAGATACGCAGTATTTT.

This chain's CDR3 is CASSQDQGGDNEQFF. In nucleotides, the CDR3 is TGTGCCAGCAGCCAAGATCAGGGAGGGGACAATGAGCAGTTCTTC. The chain employs TRBV4-2 and TRBJ2-1; 7 bases agree with TRBD2. This CDR3 has 15 residues. V trimming: 0 bases; J trimming: 5 bases; junction bases outside the gene matches: 4. Germline V lookup: CDR1 LGHNA, CDR2 YNFKEQ.

The V gene is TRBV29-1, the J gene TRBJ2-7, with D maybe TRBD1 (6 bases). Germline V lookup: CDR1 SQVTM, CDR2 ANQGSEA. This CDR3 has 12 residues. Trimming cost V 8 bases and J 5 bases, with 16 bases left between them. The CDR3 DNA sequence: TGCAGCTTCACAGGGAAGTTTAACGAGCAGTACTTC. The encoded protein is CSFTGKFNEQYF.

The chain carries TRBV27 and TRBJ2-7, with 15 bases that match TRBD2. J was trimmed by 3 bases and V by 4 bases; bases with no gene match: 7. Germline CDR1 and CDR2: MNHEY and SMNVEV (reference sequence). There are 17 residues in the CDR3. CDR3 coding DNA: TGTGCCAGCAGTTCGCCCGGGACTAGCGGGAGGTTCTACGAGCAGTACTTC. Translating it yields CASSSPGTSGRFYEQYF.

This chain connects TRBV5-1 to TRBJ1-3; 8 nucleotides agree with TRBD1. The CDR3 sequence is 14 residues long. Per germline, CDR1 SGHRS and CDR2 YFSETQ. Germline trimming cut 4 bases from V and 7 bases from J; bases unmatched to any gene: 7. The CDR3 DNA reads TGCGCCAGCAGCGACTCACAGGGGGGGAACACCATATATTTT. It encodes CASSDSQGGNTIYF.

The rearrangement joins TRBV27 to TRBJ1-2, with D perhaps TRBD1 (5 bases). The germline CDR1 and CDR2 sequences are MNHEY and SMNVEV (reference sequence). The CDR3 is 15 amino acids. Trimming cost V 2 bases and J 5 bases, with 15 bases left between them. The CDR3 reads CASSLDAGRLYGYTF. Here the CDR3 DNA reads TGTGCCAGCAGTTTAGACGCGGGGCGTCTATATGGCTACACCTTC.

The V gene is TRBV5-6, the J gene TRBJ1-4, with D unclear. The CDR3 extends over 12 amino acids. Trimming cost V 4 bases and J 8 bases, with 9 bases left between them. The germline V gene has CDR1 SGHDT and CDR2 YYEEEE. The CDR3 nucleotides read TGTGCCAGCAGCGGCAGTAAGGAAAAACTGTTTTTT. It yields the protein CASSGSKEKLFF.

The chain joins TRBV5-1 to TRBJ1-5; D is undetermined. The CDR3 consists of 13 residues. The germline V gene has CDR1 SGHRS and CDR2 YFSETQ. V was clipped by 2 bases and J by 5 bases, with 8 bases between them. The DNA of the CDR3 is TGCGCCAGCAGCTTTTCTCCCGATCAGCCCCAGCATTTT. This translates into CASSFSPDQPQHF. Complete variable domain (other parts from reference TRBV5-1 and TRBJ1-5): KAGVTQTPRYLIKTRGQQVTLSCSPISGHRSVSWYQQTPGQGLQFLFEYFSETQRNKGNFPGRFSGRQFSNSRSEMNVSTLELGDSALYLCASSFSPDQPQHFGDGTRLSIL.

The V call is TRBV30, the J call TRBJ2-7, with D perhaps matching TRBD2 (6 bases). Looked up from germline, CDR1 is GTSNPN and CDR2 is SVGIG (reference sequence). The CDR3 loop spans 11 amino acids. The V and J ends lost 3 bases and 4 bases respectively, with 7 bases between them. As DNA, the CDR3 is TGTGCCTGGAGGGGAGGTTACGAGCAGTACTTC. Translation gives CAWRGGYEQYF.

The J gene is TRBJ2-1, the V gene TRBV10-1; D possibly corresponds to TRBD1 (6 bases). Germline V gene lookup returns CDR1 WNHNN and CDR2 SYGVQD (reference sequence). This CDR3 contains 17 residues. The V gene lost 3 bases and the J gene lost 0 bases, with 15 bases spanning the gap. CDR3 residues: CASSDRGKDSSYNEQFF. In nucleotides, the CDR3 is TGCGCCAGCAGTGACAGGGGAAAGGACAGCTCCTACAATGAGCAGTTCTTC.

V is TRBV7-8 and J is TRBJ2-2; 8 bases line up with TRBD2. V shed 2 bases, J shed 5 bases, and the junction held 10 bases outside the gene matches. The CDR3 has 17 residues. The germline V gene encodes CDR1 SGHVS and CDR2 FQNEAQ. CDR3 DNA: TGTGCCAGCAGCTTATCTCCCAGCGGGAGTGTTACCGGGGAGCTGTTTTTT. Protein sequence: CASSLSPSGSVTGELFF. Full variable domain (outside the CDR3, taken from reference TRBV7-8 and TRBJ2-2): GAGVSQSPRYKVAKRGQDVALRCDPISGHVSLFWYQQALGQGPEFLTYFQNEAQLDKSGLPSDRFFAERPEGSVSTLKIQRTQQEDSAVYLCASSLSPSGSVTGELFFGEGSRLTVL.

Concerning this clone: The same CDR3 arises from other DNA sequences in this sample as well. V and J are TRBV5-1 and TRBJ1-5; possibly TRBD1 for D (6 bases). The V and J ends lost 2 bases and 4 bases respectively, with 10 bases between them. CDR1 is SGHRS, CDR2 YFSETQ, per germline. This CDR3 comprises 14 residues. CDR3 protein: CASSFTGLNQPQHF. In nucleotides, the CDR3 is TGCGCCAGCAGCTTTACAGGGTTAAATCAGCCCCAGCATTTT.

This chain connects TRBV28 to TRBJ1-1; no reliable D call. CDR3 length: 15 amino acids. V lost 4 bases, J lost 1 base, and 13 bases lay in between. Per germline, CDR1 MDHEN and CDR2 SYDVKM. DNA of the CDR3: TGTGCCAGCAGTTCCTTTTCCGAGCCGAACACTGAAGCTTTCTTT. The encoded protein is CASSSFSEPNTEAFF. The variable domain in full, with the rest retrieved from reference TRBV28 and TRBJ1-1, is DVKVTQSSRYLVKRTGEKVFLECVQDMDHENMFWYRQDPGLGLRLIYFSYDVKMKEKGDIPEGYSVSREKKERFSLILESASTNQTSMYLCASSSFSEPNTEAFFGQGTRLTVV.

The chain joins TRBV6-1 to TRBJ2-7; 10 bases line up with TRBD2. Trimming cost V 7 bases and J 6 bases; bases outside gene matches: 12. Germline V CDR1 and CDR2: MNHNS, SASEGT. The CDR3 is made up of 15 amino acids. The CDR3 spells CASILLAGATGEQYF. In DNA, the CDR3 is TGTGCCAGCATACTCCTAGCGGGAGCTACGGGCGAGCAGTACTTC.

The gene calls are TRBV7-9 and TRBJ2-1; 9 bases are a match to TRBD2. This CDR3 is 15 amino acids long. V trimming: 4 bases; J trimming: 6 bases; junction bases outside the gene matches: 7. Per germline, CDR1 SEHNR and CDR2 FQNEAQ (reference sequence). The CDR3 spells CASSSIAGVFNEQFF. As DNA, the CDR3 is TGTGCCAGCAGCTCGATAGCGGGAGTGTTCAATGAGCAGTTCTTC.